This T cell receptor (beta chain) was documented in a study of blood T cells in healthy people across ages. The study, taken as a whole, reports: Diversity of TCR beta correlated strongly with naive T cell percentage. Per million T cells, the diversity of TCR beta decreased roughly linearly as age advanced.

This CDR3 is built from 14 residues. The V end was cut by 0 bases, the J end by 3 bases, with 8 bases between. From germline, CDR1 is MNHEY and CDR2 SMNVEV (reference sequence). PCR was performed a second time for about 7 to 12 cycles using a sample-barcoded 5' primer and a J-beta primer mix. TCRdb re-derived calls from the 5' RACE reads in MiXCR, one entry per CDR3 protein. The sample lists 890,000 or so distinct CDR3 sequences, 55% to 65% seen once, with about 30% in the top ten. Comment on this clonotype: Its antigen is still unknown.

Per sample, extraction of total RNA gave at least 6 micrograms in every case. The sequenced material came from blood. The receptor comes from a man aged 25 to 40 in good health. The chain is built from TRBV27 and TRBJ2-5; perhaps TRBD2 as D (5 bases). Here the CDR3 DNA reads TGTGCCAGCAGTTTATCTTGGCGGGAAGAGACCCAGTACTTC. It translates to CASSLSWREETQYF.